This T cell receptor (beta chain) was recovered during a study of blood T cell repertoires in COVID-19. Study-wide background: Acute-phase and convalescent COVID-19 samples originated in the United States, Italy and Spain. T cells, B-cell-depleted T cells, or PBMCs provided the cDNA or gDNA that served as material.

The CDR3 covers 14 residues. The V end was cut by 7 bases, the J end by 8 bases, with 17 bases between. Germline CDR1 MDHEN, CDR2 SYDVKM. Authors' processing steps: For nucleated cells, counts were estimated from reference gene primer amplification. Produced via immunoSEQ multiplex PCR; TCRdb's table is partial and in-frame only. V, J and clone size were drawn from that table, and D and trimming were deduced from the DNA. The data hold 100,000 to 150,000 clones, with over 75% observed a single time. The source material was peripheral blood. This receptor was taken from a woman aged 60 to 75 with acute or convalescent COVID-19. The rearrangement joins TRBV28 to TRBJ1-4; D may be TRBD1 (6 bases). This CDR3 is CASNELSGGEKLFF. The CDR3 region has the DNA TGTGCCAGCAATGAACTTAGTGGGGGCGAAAAACTGTTTTTT.